This T cell receptor (beta chain) was retrieved from a study of blood T cell repertoires in COVID-19. The repertoire was sequenced with immunoSEQ multiplex PCR; TCRdb's copy has only in-frame clones and lacks some. The data contain hundreds of thousands of clones, 88% of them singletons. The CDR3 spans 11 residues. V was trimmed by 9 bases and J by 11 bases, leaving 13 bases between them. CDR1 is MDHEN, CDR2 SYDVKM, per germline. This clone was seen only a few times. The rearrangement links TRBV28 to TRBJ1-4; TRBD1 is a possible D gene (6 bases). Source material: peripheral blood. This TCR was sampled from a woman younger than 45 with COVID-19, enrolled during active disease. CDR3 in DNA: TGTGCCAGTCTCACAGGGCGCAAACTGTTTTTT. Translation: CASLTGRKLFF.